These T cell receptor beta chains were read from a single sample in a study of T cell responses to AZD1222 COVID-19 vaccine. Measured with immunoSEQ multiplex PCR; TCRdb has only the in-frame clones, and not every one. The sample has 150,000 to 200,000 clones, roughly 91% seen once. The sample was peripheral blood, taken on day 0 of AZD1222 vaccination. The source of these receptors is an adult in good health. Each CDR3 is given with its conserved first and last residue. A D gene is named only where the DNA matches it firmly. Size tells how often a clone was seen (once, few, many) or the class of an expanded clone, and some rows leave it out.

D,J,size,V,DNA,CDR3
-,TRBJ1-2,-,TRBV6-5,TGTGCCAGCAGTTACACGACAAAAGGGAACTATGGCTACACCTTC,CASSYTTKGNYGYTF
TRBD2,TRBJ2-3,few,TRBV5-1,TGCGCCAGCACCCTATTAGCGGGACAAAGTACAGATACGCAGTATTTT,CASTLLAGQSTDTQYF
-,TRBJ2-3,-,TRBV21-1,TGTGCCAGCAGCAATCTTGTGGGGACACCCACAGATACGCAGTATTTT,CASSNLVGTPTDTQYF
TRBD1,TRBJ1-4,-,TRBV6-1,TGTGCCAGCAGTGAAGCATCAGGACAGGGTCAAAAACTGTTTTTT,CASSEASGQGQKLFF
-,TRBJ2-2,-,TRBV5-4,TGTGCCAGCAGCTTGGGGCAGGGAGGCACCGGGGAGCTGTTTTTT,CASSLGQGGTGELFF
-,TRBJ2-1,-,TRBV10-3,TGTGCCATCAGTGAGGCCCGACAGCGTAGCTCCTACAATGAGCAGTTCTTC,CAISEARQRSSYNEQFF
TRBD2,TRBJ2-7,-,TRBV5-4,TGTGCCAGCAGCGAAGGACTAGCGGGAGTCTATGAGCAGTACTTC,CASSEGLAGVYEQYF
TRBD1,TRBJ2-4,-,TRBV11-3,TGTGCCAGCAGCTTAGGCCAGGGGGACGGTCTTGACATTCAGTACTTC,CASSLGQGDGLDIQYF
TRBD2,TRBJ2-7,-,TRBV7-2,TGTGCCAGCAGCTTAGAGGGAGGGTCCTACGAGCAGTACTTC,CASSLEGGSYEQYF
-,TRBJ1-1,-,TRBV27,TGTGCCAGCAGTGGATTGAACACTGAAGCTTTCTTT,CASSGLNTEAFF
-,TRBJ1-2,-,TRBV13,TGTGCCAGCAGCTTAGCTCAGGGTTTTGACGGCTACACCTTC,CASSLAQGFDGYTF
-,TRBJ2-2,-,TRBV29-1,TGCAGCGTTAAGCAGGGGGGTCCCGGGGAGCTGTTTTTT,CSVKQGGPGELFF
-,TRBJ2-3,-,TRBV10-2,TGCGCCAGCAGTGAGTCGAGGGTAAAGGGGGATACGCAGTATTTT,CASSESRVKGDTQYF
-,TRBJ1-1,once,TRBV30,TGTGCCTGGAGTCCTCGGGGCTTCACTGAAGCTTTCTTT,CAWSPRGFTEAFF
-,TRBJ1-6,-,TRBV30,TGTGCCTGGAGTGTACCCCAGTACAATTCACCCCTCCACTTT,CAWSVPQYNSPLHF
TRBD1,TRBJ1-2,-,TRBV12-3/TRBV12-4,TGTGCCAGCAGTTCGACAGGGGCTCGGGGCTACACCTTC,CASSSTGARGYTF
-,TRBJ2-5,-,TRBV6-5,TGTGCCAGCAGTTACGGACCAGGGAGGGGGGAGACCCAGTACTTC,CASSYGPGRGETQYF
-,TRBJ2-2,-,TRBV28,TGTGCCAGCAGTCAGGCGAACACCGGGGAGCTGTTTTTT,CASSQANTGELFF
TRBD1,TRBJ2-5,-,TRBV5-1,TGCGCCAGCAGCCCCCGACAGGGGGCAGGAGGGGAGACCCAGTACTTC,CASSPRQGAGGETQYF
-,TRBJ1-1,-,TRBV24-1,TGTGCCACCAGTGGTCAGGGGAATGAAGCTTTCTTT,CATSGQGNEAFF
-,TRBJ1-1,-,TRBV11-2,TGTGCCAGCAGCACTAGGCAGGGAACTGAAGCTTTCTTT,CASSTRQGTEAFF
-,TRBJ1-5,-,TRBV6-2/TRBV6-3,TGTGCCAGCAGTTACCCCACAGGGTGGGGTCAGCCCCAGCATTTT,CASSYPTGWGQPQHF
TRBD2,TRBJ2-1,-,TRBV4-3,TGCGCCAGCAGCCAAGATCTCGGGGGGGGCAGCTCCTACAATGAGCAGTTCTTC,CASSQDLGGGSSYNEQFF
-,TRBJ1-2,-,TRBV27,TGTGCCAGCAGTCCCCACGACAGAAAGCTTAACTATGGCTACACCTTC,CASSPHDRKLNYGYTF
TRBD1,TRBJ2-1,-,TRBV30,TGTGCCTGGACAGGGGGCCACCGATACAATGAGCAGTTCTTC,CAWTGGHRYNEQFF
TRBD2,TRBJ2-7,-,TRBV5-4,TGTGCCAGCAGCCCCAGCCCAGGACTAGAGACCTACGAGCAGTACTTC,CASSPSPGLETYEQYF
-,TRBJ2-3,-,TRBV13,TGTGCCAGCAGCTTTGGTCGGGTTGCGAGTAGCACAGATACGCAGTATTTT,CASSFGRVASSTDTQYF
-,TRBJ1-5,-,TRBV15,TGTGCCACCAGCAGAGCCCAGGCTTCTCAGCCCCAGCATTTT,CATSRAQASQPQHF
-,TRBJ1-5,-,TRBV28,TGTGCCAGCAAGGCCGCAGGGGATCTGCGCAATCAGCCCCAGCATTTT,CASKAAGDLRNQPQHF
-,TRBJ2-3,few,TRBV2,TGTGCCAGCAGAAGGGGCCATAGCGGCAGCACAGATACGCAGTATTTT,CASRRGHSGSTDTQYF
TRBD1,TRBJ1-1,-,TRBV6-2/TRBV6-3,TGTGCCAGCACCCCAGGGGGGATGAACACTGAAGCTTTCTTT,CASTPGGMNTEAFF
-,TRBJ1-6,-,TRBV5-5,TGTGCCAGCAGCTCAGGGACGGGAGGGAATTCACCCCTCCACTTT,CASSSGTGGNSPLHF
-,TRBJ1-5,-,TRBV5-6,TGTGCCAGCAGCTTTAAAGGTACGAACAATCAGCCCCAGCATTTT,CASSFKGTNNQPQHF
TRBD2,TRBJ2-1,-,TRBV9,TGTGCCAGCAGCGCTCACGGGGGGGCGGGCGACAATGAGCAGTTCTTC,CASSAHGGAGDNEQFF
-,TRBJ2-1,-,TRBV5-4,TGTGCCAGCAGCTTAGGAGGGTTCCTCTACAATGAGCAGTTCTTC,CASSLGGFLYNEQFF
-,TRBJ1-1,-,TRBV9,TGTGCCAGCAGCGTAGCTACGGGGGGCACTGAAGCTTTCTTT,CASSVATGGTEAFF
-,TRBJ1-5,-,TRBV6-5,TGTGCCAGCAGCCAGGTGACGGGGCAGCCCCAGCATTTT,CASSQVTGQPQHF
-,TRBJ1-6,few,TRBV7-2,TGTGCCAGCAGCTTAAGGGAGGTTGGGTATAATTCACCCCTCCACTTT,CASSLREVGYNSPLHF
-,TRBJ2-1,-,TRBV21-1,TGTGCCAGCAGCAAAATGAGGGTGCTAGCGGGAGATGACAATGAGCAGTTCTTC,CASSKMRVLAGDDNEQFF
-,TRBJ1-6,-,TRBV11-2,TGTGCCAGCAGCTTGGGGGGGCCAGATTCACCCCTCCACTTT,CASSLGGPDSPLHF
-,TRBJ2-7,-,TRBV29-1,TGCAGCGTTGGGCAGGTCGACTACGAGCAGTACTTC,CSVGQVDYEQYF
-,TRBJ1-2,-,TRBV19,TGTGCTAGTGGGAAAGCTAACTATGGCTACACCTTC,CASGKANYGYTF
-,TRBJ1-4,-,TRBV6-2/TRBV6-3,TGTGCCAGCAGTTACTCGCGGACGGCCACGGAAAAACTGTTTTTT,CASSYSRTATEKLFF